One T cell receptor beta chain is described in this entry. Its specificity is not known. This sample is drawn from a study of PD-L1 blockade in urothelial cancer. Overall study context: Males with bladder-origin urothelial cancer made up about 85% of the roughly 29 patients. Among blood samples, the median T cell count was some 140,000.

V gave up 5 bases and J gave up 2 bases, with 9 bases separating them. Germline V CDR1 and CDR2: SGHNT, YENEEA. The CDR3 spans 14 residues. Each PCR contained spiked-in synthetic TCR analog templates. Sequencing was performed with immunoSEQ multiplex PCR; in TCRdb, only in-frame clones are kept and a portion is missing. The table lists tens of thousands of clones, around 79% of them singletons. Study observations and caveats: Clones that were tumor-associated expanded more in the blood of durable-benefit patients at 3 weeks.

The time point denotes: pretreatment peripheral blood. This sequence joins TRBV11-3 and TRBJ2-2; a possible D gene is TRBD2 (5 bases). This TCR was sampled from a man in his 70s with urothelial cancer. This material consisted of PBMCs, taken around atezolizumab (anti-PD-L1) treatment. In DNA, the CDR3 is TGTGCCAGCAGCGCGGGTCTCAACACCGGGGAGCTGTTTTTT. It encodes CASSAGLNTGELFF.